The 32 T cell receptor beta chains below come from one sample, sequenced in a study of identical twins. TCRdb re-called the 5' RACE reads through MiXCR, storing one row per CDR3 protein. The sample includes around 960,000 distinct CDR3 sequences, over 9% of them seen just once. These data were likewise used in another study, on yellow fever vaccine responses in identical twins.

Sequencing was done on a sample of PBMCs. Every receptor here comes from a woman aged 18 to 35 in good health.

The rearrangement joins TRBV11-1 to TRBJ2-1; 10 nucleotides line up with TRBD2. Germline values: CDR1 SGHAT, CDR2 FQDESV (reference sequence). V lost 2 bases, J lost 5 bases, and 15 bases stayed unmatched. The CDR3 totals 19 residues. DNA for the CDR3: TGTGCCAGCAGCTTAATCCGGGCCGGAGCGGGAGGGAACCACAATGAGCAGTTCTTC. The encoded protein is CASSLIRAGAGGNHNEQFF.

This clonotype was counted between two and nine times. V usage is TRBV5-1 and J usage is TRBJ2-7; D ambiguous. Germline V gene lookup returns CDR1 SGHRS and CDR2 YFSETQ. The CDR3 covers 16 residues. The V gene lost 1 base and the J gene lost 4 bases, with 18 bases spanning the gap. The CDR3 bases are TGCGCCAGCAGCTTGAATAAAGACGACCGGAAATACGAGCAGTACTTC. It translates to CASSLNKDDRKYEQYF.

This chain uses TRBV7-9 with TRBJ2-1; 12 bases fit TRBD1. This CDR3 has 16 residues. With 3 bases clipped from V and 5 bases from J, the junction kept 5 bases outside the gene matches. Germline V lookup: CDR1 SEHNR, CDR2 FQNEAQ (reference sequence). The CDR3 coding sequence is TGTGCCAGCAGCTTCCCGGGACAGGGGGCGGACAATGAGCAGTTCTTC. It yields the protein CASSFPGQGADNEQFF.

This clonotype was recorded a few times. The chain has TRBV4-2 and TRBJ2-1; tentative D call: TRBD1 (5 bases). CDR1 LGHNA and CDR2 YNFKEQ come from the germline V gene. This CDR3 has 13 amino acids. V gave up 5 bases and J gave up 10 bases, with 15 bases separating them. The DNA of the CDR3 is TGTGCCAGCAGCGATAGTGGGGCGCGGGAGCAGTTCTTC. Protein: CASSDSGAREQFF.

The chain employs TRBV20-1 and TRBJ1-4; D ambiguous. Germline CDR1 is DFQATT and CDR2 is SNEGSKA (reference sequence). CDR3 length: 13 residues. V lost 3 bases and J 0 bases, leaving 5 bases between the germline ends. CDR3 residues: CSARTPTNEKLFF. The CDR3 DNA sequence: TGCAGTGCTAGGACCCCAACTAATGAAAAACTGTTTTTT.

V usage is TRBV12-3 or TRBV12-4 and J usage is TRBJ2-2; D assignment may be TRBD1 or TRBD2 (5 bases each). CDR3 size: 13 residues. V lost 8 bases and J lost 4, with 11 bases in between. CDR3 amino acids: CASGTASTGELFF. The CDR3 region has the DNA TGTGCCAGCGGGACCGCGAGCACCGGGGAGCTGTTTTTT.

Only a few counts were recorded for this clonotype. The CDR3 DNA is TGCAGCGTTGTTATTCGGGGGCTGGCGGAGACCCAGTACTTC. Translation gives CSVVIRGLAETQYF. This chain connects TRBV29-1 to TRBJ2-5; D is tentatively TRBD1 or TRBD2 (6 bases each). Germline V gene sequence: CDR1 SQVTM, CDR2 ANQGSEA. V lost 4 bases, J lost 5 bases, and 17 bases lay in between. This CDR3 spans 14 amino acids.

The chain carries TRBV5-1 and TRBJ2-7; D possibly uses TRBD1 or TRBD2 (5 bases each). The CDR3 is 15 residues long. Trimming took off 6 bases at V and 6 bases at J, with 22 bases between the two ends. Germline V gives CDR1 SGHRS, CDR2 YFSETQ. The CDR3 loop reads CASTPRRDRPGEQYF. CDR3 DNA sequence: TGCGCCAGCACCCCCCGAAGGGACCGCCCGGGCGAGCAGTACTTC.

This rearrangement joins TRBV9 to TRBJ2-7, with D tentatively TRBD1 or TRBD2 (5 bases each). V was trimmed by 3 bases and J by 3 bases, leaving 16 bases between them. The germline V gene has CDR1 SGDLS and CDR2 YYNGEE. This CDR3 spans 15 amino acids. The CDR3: CASSGGTLGGYEQYF. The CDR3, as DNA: TGTGCCAGCAGCGGAGGGACGCTTGGGGGCTACGAGCAGTACTTC. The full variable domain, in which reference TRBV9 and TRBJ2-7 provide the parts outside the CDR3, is DSGVTQTPKHLITATGQRVTLRCSPRSGDLSVYWYQQSLDQGLQFLIQYYNGEERAKGNILERFSAQQFPDLHSELNLSSLELGDSALYFCASSGGTLGGYEQYFGPGTRLTVT.

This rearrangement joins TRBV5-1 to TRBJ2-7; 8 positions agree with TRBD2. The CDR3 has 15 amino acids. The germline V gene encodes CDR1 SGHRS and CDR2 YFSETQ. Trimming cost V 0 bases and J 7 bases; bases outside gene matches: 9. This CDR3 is CASSLVTGRAGEQYF. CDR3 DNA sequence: TGCGCCAGCAGCTTGGTTACCGGGAGGGCCGGAGAGCAGTACTTC. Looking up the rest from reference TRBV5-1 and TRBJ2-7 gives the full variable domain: KAGVTQTPRYLIKTRGQQVTLSCSPISGHRSVSWYQQTPGQGLQFLFEYFSETQRNKGNFPGRFSGRQFSNSRSEMNVSTLELGDSALYLCASSLVTGRAGEQYFGPGTRLTVT.

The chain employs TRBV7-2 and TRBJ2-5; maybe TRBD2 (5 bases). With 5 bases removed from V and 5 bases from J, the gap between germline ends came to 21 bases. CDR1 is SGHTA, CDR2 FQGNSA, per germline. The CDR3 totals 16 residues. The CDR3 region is CASSPRTLEGGETQYF. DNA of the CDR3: TGTGCCAGCAGCCCCCGGACTCTCGAGGGTGGGGAGACCCAGTACTTC.

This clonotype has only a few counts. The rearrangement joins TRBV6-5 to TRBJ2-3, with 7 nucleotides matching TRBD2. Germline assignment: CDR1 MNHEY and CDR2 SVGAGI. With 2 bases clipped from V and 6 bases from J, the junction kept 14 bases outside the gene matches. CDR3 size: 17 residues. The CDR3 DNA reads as TGTGCCAGCAGTTACCCTAATGGGGAGGGCGGCGGGGATACGCAGTATTTT. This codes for CASSYPNGEGGGDTQYF.

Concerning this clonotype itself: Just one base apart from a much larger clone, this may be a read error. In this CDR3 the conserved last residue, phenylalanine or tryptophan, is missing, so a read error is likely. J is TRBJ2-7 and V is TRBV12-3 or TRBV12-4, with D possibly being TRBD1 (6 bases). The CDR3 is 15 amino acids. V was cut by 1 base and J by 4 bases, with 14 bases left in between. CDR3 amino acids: CASSLEAGVGYEQYL. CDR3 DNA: TGTGCCAGCAGTTTAGAAGCAGGGGTTGGATACGAGCAGTACTTA.

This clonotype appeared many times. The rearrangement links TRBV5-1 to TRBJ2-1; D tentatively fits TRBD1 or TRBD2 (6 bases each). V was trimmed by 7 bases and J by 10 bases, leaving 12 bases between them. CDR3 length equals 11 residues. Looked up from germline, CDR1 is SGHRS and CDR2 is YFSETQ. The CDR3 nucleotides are TGCGCCAGCCGAGGCGGGACAGAGCAGTTCTTC. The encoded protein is CASRGGTEQFF.

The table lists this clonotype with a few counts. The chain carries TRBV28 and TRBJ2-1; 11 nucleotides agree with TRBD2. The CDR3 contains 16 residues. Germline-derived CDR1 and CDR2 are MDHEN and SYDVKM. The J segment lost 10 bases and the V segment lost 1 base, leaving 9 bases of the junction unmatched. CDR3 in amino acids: CASSLSLAGGIWEQFF. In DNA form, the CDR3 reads TGTGCCAGCAGTTTATCCCTAGCGGGGGGTATATGGGAGCAGTTCTTC.

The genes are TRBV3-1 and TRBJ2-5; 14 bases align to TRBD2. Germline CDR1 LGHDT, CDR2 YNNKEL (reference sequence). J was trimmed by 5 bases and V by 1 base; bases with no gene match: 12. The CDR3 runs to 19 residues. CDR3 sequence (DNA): TGTGCCAGCAGCCAAGGTGGCAGGGCCGGGACTAGCGGGAGCGAGACCCAGTACTTC. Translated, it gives CASSQGGRAGTSGSETQYF.

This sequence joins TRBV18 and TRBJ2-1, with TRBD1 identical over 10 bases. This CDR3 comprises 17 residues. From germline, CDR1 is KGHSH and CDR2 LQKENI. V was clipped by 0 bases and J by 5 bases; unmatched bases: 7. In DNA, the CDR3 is TGTGCCAGCTCACCACCGAGAGGAGGGACAGGGGACAATGAGCAGTTCTTC. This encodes CASSPPRGGTGDNEQFF.

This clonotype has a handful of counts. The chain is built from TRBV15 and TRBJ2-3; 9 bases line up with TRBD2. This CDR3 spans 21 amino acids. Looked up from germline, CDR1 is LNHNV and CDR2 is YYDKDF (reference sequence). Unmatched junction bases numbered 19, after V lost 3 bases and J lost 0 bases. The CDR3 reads CATSSPPSLAGAPTSTDTQYF. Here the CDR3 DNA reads TGTGCCACCAGCAGCCCCCCGTCTTTAGCGGGGGCCCCCACTAGCACAGATACGCAGTATTTT.

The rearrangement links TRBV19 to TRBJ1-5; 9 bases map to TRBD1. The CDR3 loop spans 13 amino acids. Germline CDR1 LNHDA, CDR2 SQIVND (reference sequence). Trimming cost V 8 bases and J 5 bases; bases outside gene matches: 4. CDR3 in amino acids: CASLDRGDQPQHF. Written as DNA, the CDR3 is TGTGCCAGTCTGGACAGGGGAGATCAGCCCCAGCATTTT.

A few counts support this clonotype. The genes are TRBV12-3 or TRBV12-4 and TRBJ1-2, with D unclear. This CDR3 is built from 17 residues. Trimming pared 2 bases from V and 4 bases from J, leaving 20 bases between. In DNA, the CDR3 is TGTGCCAGCAGTTTACACCCTTCCAGGCACTACCTCTATGGCTACACCTTC. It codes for CASSLHPSRHYLYGYTF.

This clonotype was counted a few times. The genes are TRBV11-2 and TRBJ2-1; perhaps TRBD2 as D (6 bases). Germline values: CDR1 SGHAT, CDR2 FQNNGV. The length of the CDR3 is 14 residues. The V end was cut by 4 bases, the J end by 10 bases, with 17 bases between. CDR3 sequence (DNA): TGTGCCAGCAGCTGGGGCGGGGCTGCATTCGAGCAGTTCTTC. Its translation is CASSWGGAAFEQFF.

The CDR3: CSARGPGVLITEAFF. In DNA form, the CDR3 reads TGCAGTGCTAGAGGACCGGGGGTGTTGATCACTGAAGCTTTCTTT. The chain is built from TRBV20-1 and TRBJ1-1; a possible D gene is TRBD1 (5 bases). The germline CDR1 and CDR2 sequences are DFQATT and SNEGSKA (reference sequence). V was shortened by 1 base and J by 4 bases, with 16 bases between the two germline ends. The CDR3 runs to 15 residues.

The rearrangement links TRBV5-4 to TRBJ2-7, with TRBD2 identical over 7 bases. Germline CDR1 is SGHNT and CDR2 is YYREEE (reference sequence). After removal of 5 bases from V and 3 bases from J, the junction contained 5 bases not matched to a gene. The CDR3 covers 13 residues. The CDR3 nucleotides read TGTGCCAGCAGGGCTAGCGGCGACTACGAGCAGTACGTC. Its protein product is CASRASGDYEQYV.

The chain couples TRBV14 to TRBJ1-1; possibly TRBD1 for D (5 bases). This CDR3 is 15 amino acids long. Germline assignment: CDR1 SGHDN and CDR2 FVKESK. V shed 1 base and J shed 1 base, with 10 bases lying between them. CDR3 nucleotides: TGTGCCAGCAGCCAAGCGTGGGGACCGAACACTGAAGCTTTCTTT. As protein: CASSQAWGPNTEAFF.

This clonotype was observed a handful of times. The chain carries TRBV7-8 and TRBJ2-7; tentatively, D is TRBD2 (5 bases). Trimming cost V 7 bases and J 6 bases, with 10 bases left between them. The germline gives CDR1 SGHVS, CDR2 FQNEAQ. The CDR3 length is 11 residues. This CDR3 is CASKDSGEQYF. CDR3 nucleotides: TGTGCCAGCAAGGACTCGGGCGAGCAGTACTTC.

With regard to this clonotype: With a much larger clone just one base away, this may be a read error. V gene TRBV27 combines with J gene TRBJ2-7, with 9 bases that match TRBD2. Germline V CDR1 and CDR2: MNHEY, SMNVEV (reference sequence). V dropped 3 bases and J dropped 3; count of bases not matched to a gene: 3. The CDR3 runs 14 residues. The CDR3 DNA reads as TGTGCCAGCAGTTTCGGGCGGGAGGGCTACGAGCAGTACTTC. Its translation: CASSFGREGYEQYF.

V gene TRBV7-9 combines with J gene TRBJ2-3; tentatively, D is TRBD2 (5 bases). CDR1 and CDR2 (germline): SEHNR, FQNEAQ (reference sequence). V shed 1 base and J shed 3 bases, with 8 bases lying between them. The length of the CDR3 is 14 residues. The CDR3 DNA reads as TGTGCCAGCAGCTTAGAGCGGAGAACAGATACGCAGTATTTT. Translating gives CASSLERRTDTQYF. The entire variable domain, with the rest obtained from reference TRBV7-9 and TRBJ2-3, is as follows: DTGVSQNPRHKITKRGQNVTFRCDPISEHNRLYWYRQTLGQGPEFLTYFQNEAQLEKSRLLSDRFSAERPKGSFSTLEIQRTEQGDSAMYLCASSLERRTDTQYFGPGTRLTVL.

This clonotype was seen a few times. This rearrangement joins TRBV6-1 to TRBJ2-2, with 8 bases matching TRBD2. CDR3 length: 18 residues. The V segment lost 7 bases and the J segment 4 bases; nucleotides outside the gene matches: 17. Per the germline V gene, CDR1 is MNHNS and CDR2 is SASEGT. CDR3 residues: CASTKTGGAGVVTGELFF. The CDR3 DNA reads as TGTGCCAGCACCAAAACGGGGGGAGCGGGAGTAGTCACCGGGGAGCTGTTTTTT.

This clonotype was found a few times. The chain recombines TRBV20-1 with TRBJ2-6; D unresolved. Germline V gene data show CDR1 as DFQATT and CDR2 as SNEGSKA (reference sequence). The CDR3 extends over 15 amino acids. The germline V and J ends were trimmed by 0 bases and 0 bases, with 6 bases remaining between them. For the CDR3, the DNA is TGCAGTGCTAGAGATCCACGCTCTGGGGCCAACGTCCTGACTTTC. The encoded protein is CSARDPRSGANVLTF.

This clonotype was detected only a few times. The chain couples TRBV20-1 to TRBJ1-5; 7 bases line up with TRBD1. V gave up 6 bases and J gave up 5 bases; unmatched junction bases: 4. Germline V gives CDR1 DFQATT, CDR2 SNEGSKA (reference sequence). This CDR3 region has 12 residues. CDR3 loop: CSALTGDQPQHF. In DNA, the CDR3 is TGCAGTGCGCTAACAGGGGATCAGCCCCAGCATTTT.

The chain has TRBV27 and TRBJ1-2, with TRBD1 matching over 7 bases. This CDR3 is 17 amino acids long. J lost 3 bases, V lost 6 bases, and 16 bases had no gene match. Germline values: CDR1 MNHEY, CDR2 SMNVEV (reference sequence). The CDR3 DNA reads TGTGCCAGCAGCCGAGTAGACTTACAGGGGAGAGACTATGGCTACACCTTC. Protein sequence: CASSRVDLQGRDYGYTF.

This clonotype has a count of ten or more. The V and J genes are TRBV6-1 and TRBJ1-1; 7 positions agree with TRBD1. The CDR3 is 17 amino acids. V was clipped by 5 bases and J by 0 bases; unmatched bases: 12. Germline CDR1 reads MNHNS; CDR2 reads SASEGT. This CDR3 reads CASSKGTAFGMNTEAFF. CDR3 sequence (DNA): TGTGCCAGCAGTAAGGGGACAGCATTTGGCATGAACACTGAAGCTTTCTTT.